A selection of T cell receptor beta chains follows, all from one sample in a study of Ad26.COV2.S vaccination and SARS-CoV-2 variants. Some clones are missing from TCRdb's copy, which holds only in-frame ones; the method was immunoSEQ multiplex PCR. The sample contains approximately 340,000 clones, more than 75% of which appear only once. Sequenced here: peripheral blood, sampled in a trial of Ad26.COV2.S vaccine versus placebo. The receptors here all came from a person between 18 and 65 years old who received the Ad26.COV2.S COVID-19 vaccine or a placebo. The CDR3 runs from the conserved cysteine through the conserved F or W. A D gene is named only where the DNA matches it firmly. The listing skips clone size in some rows; elsewhere it reads once, few, many or a size class.

TRBV19	NA	TRBJ2-2	NA	TGTGCCAGTAGTCTCTGGGCGAACACCGGGGAGCTGTTTTTT	CASSLWANTGELFF
TRBV5-1	NA	TRBJ2-7	TRBD2	TGCGCCAGCAGCTTTGGGACTAGCGGGATCGGCGAGCAGTACTTC	CASSFGTSGIGEQYF
TRBV11-2	NA	TRBJ2-7	NA	TGTGCCAGCAGCTTCTCGTCTAGCGCCTCCTACGAGCAGTACTTC	CASSFSSSASYEQYF
TRBV19	NA	TRBJ2-1	NA	TGTGCCAGTTCGACAGTTCCTAATGAGCAGTTCTTC	CASSTVPNEQFF
TRBV27	NA	TRBJ2-5	NA	TGTGCCAGCAGTTTAGGGAGGATCGAGACCCAGTACTTC	CASSLGRIETQYF
TRBV18	NA	TRBJ2-1	NA	TGTGCCAGCTCACCGTTGGCTAGTGAGTTCTACAATGAGCAGTTCTTC	CASSPLASEFYNEQFF
TRBV6-5	NA	TRBJ2-2	NA	TGTGCCAGCAGCTTACAGGGTACCGGGGAGCTGTTTTTT	CASSLQGTGELFF
TRBV5-4	few	TRBJ1-1	NA	TGTGCCAGCAGCTCCCCCGACGGAGTAAGGACTGAAGCTTTCTTT	CASSSPDGVRTEAFF
TRBV27	NA	TRBJ2-7	TRBD1	TGTGCCAGCAGTTTATCTGCCGGGACAGGGCAACACGAGCAGTACTTC	CASSLSAGTGQHEQYF
TRBV3-1/TRBV3-2	NA	TRBJ1-2	NA	TGTGCCAGCAGCCAAGATAGAGGGGTACATGGCTACACCTTC	CASSQDRGVHGYTF
TRBV19	NA	TRBJ2-3	NA	TGTGCCAGTAGTAGGGGGGACGGGGAAGATACGCAGTATTTT	CASSRGDGEDTQYF
TRBV27	NA	TRBJ2-2	NA	TGTGCCAGCAGTAGGCGCTCCGGGACGACCCCGTCCGGGGAGCTGTTTTTT	CASSRRSGTTPSGELFF
TRBV15	NA	TRBJ2-2	NA	TGTGCCACCAGCAGAGACCCCTATATCCTCTGGGACGCAGGCGGGGAGCTGTTTTTT	CATSRDPYILWDAGGELFF
TRBV3-1/TRBV3-2	NA	TRBJ2-3	NA	TGTGCCAGCAGCCAAATTGCGTCAGAGGCAGATACGCAGTATTTT	CASSQIASEADTQYF
TRBV11-3	NA	TRBJ1-1	NA	TGTGCCAGCAGCTTAGAGAATGGTGAAGCTTTCTTT	CASSLENGEAFF
TRBV7-6	NA	TRBJ2-7	NA	TGTGCCAGCAGCTTTGGGGACGAGCAGTACTTC	CASSFGDEQYF
TRBV5-1	NA	TRBJ2-1	NA	TGCGCCAGCAGCTTGGACTTTGCGGGGGCTTACAATGAGCAGTTCTTC	CASSLDFAGAYNEQFF
TRBV9	NA	TRBJ1-4	NA	TGTGCCAGCAGCCCCGGGGGGTTCCAATCGGAAAAACTGTTTTTT	CASSPGGFQSEKLFF
TRBV2	NA	TRBJ2-5	NA	TGTGCCAGCAGCCGGGACTCTAAGACCCAGTACTTC	CASSRDSKTQYF
TRBV4-1	NA	TRBJ2-1	TRBD2	TGCGCCAGCAGCCAAGTTAGCGGGAGCTTCAATGAGCAGTTCTTC	CASSQVSGSFNEQFF
TRBV10-3	NA	TRBJ1-1	NA	TGTGCCATCAGTGAGGACAGCACTGAAGCTTTCTTT	CAISEDSTEAFF
TRBV28	NA	TRBJ1-5	TRBD1	TGTGCCAGCCCCCCAAGACAGGGAGATAGCAATCAGCCCCAGCATTTT	CASPPRQGDSNQPQHF
TRBV7-2	NA	TRBJ2-7	NA	TGTGCCAGCAGCCTCCCCCCTATTCCCTACGAGCAGTACTTC	CASSLPPIPYEQYF
TRBV6-6	NA	TRBJ2-6	NA	TGTGCCAGCAGTCTGGACGGGAGCCCTTTCTCTGGGGCCAACGTCCTGACTTTC	CASSLDGSPFSGANVLTF
TRBV3-1/TRBV3-2	NA	TRBJ2-7	NA	TGTGCCAGCAGCCCCGCCGGGACGAAATACGAGCAGTACTTC	CASSPAGTKYEQYF
TRBV27	NA	TRBJ2-7	TRBD1	TGTGCCAGCAGGACAGGGGGTACTTACGAGCAGTACTTC	CASRTGGTYEQYF
TRBV19	NA	TRBJ1-4	NA	TGTGCCAGTAGTTCCTTATTGGGAACTAATGAAAAACTGTTTTTT	CASSSLLGTNEKLFF
TRBV6-5	NA	TRBJ2-1	TRBD1	TGTGCCAGCAGTAATCCGGGACAGGACTACAATGAGCAGTTCTTC	CASSNPGQDYNEQFF
TRBV20-1	once	TRBJ1-1	NA	TGCAGTGCTAGTGGAAGTCTGAACACTGAAGCTTTCTTT	CSASGSLNTEAFF
TRBV6-5	NA	TRBJ2-7	NA	TGTGCCAGCAGTTACTCTGGGGGGAGTAAGCAGTACTTC	CASSYSGGSKQYF
TRBV19	NA	TRBJ1-5	TRBD1	TGTGCCAGTAGTCCCCGGACAGGGGCCCTGAAGTTGGATCAGCCCCAGCATTTT	CASSPRTGALKLDQPQHF
TRBV28	NA	TRBJ1-1	TRBD1	TGTGCCAGCAGCCAGTCCGGACAGGGAGCCCCCGAAGCTTTCTTT	CASSQSGQGAPEAFF
TRBV5-4	NA	TRBJ2-3	NA	TGTGCCTCAGGGGGAGGGGCCACAGATACGCAGTATTTT	CASGGGATDTQYF
TRBV11-3	NA	TRBJ2-3	NA	TGTGCCAGCAGCATTGGCACAGATACGCAGTATTTT	CASSIGTDTQYF
TRBV24-1	NA	TRBJ1-5	NA	TGTGCCACCAGTTCCAGGGTCGATCAGCCCCAGCATTTT	CATSSRVDQPQHF
TRBV19	few	TRBJ2-3	TRBD1	TGTGCCAGTATAAAGGGACAGGGACAACCAGATACGCAGTATTTT	CASIKGQGQPDTQYF
TRBV19	NA	TRBJ2-1	TRBD1	TGTGCCAGTAGTATCGTCCCGACAGGGGGCGCGGGGAATGAGCAGTTCTTC	CASSIVPTGGAGNEQFF